This T cell receptor (beta chain) was sequenced during a study of shared clonotypes between healthy human individuals. At the level of the study: Donors consisted of two women and a few men between 18 and 49. Study observations and caveats: Despite large depth, rarefaction showed incomplete sorted-subset sequencing. Larger estimated richness was generally seen in naive subsets than in memory subsets. The study sampled only blood, and tissue repertoires likely differ.

TCRdb keeps only in-frame clones here, not all; method: immunoSEQ multiplex PCR. The data show approximately 2,000,000 clones, around 93% seen once. Concerning this clone itself: Its antigen is as yet unknown.

The V gene lost 4 bases and the J gene lost 0 bases, with 7 bases spanning the gap. Germline V CDR1 and CDR2: MDHEN, SYDVKM. The CDR3 sequence is 13 residues long. CD45RO-negative CD8 cells positively selected for CCR7 made up the naive population, which excluded terminally differentiated effector memory CD45RA+ cells. This receptor was taken from a man aged 18-30 years in good health. Some clones in this sample may be carry-over from other donors' samples. The chain employs TRBV28 and TRBJ2-7; D is undetermined. The sequencing input was naive CD8+ T cells from PBMCs. CDR3 region: CASSWLSSYEQYF. The CDR3 DNA is TGTGCCAGCAGTTGGTTGAGCTCCTACGAGCAGTACTTC.